These 22 T cell receptor beta chains originate from one sample sequenced in a study of T-cell reconstitution after alpha-beta-depleted transplantation in children. Researchers prepared the TCRbeta library using unique molecular identifiers, the study reports. Each CDR3 protein gets one entry after TCRdb re-called the PCR reads with MiXCR. The repertoire holds some 300,000 distinct CDR3 sequences, with 6% to 10% as singletons. Whole-study findings and limits: T cells produced anew were the main source of T-cell counts and diversity one year after transplant.

Antigen specificity for these receptors is unknown. The sample in question was peripheral blood, obtained 360 days after TCRalphabeta/CD19-depleted stem cell transplant. These receptors were taken from a female patient aged 2 to 10 who had a stem cell transplant for Fanconi anemia, so the T cells may come from the graft donor.

This clonotype was found a few times. V is TRBV6-5 and J is TRBJ2-7, with a possible D match to TRBD1 (6 bases). Germline CDR1 reads MNHEY; CDR2 reads SVGAGI. This CDR3 has 17 residues. V gave up 0 bases and J gave up 4 bases, with 19 bases separating them. The CDR3 region is CASSYSALQGRVYEQYF. CDR3 DNA sequence: TGTGCCAGCAGTTACTCGGCTTTGCAGGGGCGGGTATACGAGCAGTACTTC.

The sample holds a few counts of this clonotype. The rearrangement joins TRBV20-1 to TRBJ1-1, with D uncertain. The CDR3 loop spans 13 amino acids. Germline V gives CDR1 DFQATT, CDR2 SNEGSKA (reference sequence). V dropped 3 bases and J dropped 3 bases, with 11 bases sitting between them. The CDR3 DNA reads TGCAGTGCTAGGCAATACATAGACACTGAAGCTTTCTTT. It is translated as CSARQYIDTEAFF.

The genes are TRBV20-1 and TRBJ1-2; D is unclear. CDR1 is DFQATT, CDR2 SNEGSKA, per germline (reference sequence). The CDR3 is 11 residues long. Trimming stripped 7 bases from V and 4 bases from J, with 10 bases between. CDR3 DNA sequence: TGCAGTGGGAGTAGGACCTATGGCTACACCTTC. Residues: CSGSRTYGYTF.

This clonotype was seen a few times. The chain employs TRBV28 and TRBJ2-4, with D tentatively TRBD1 or TRBD2 (5 bases each). The CDR3 has 14 residues. The germline V and J ends were trimmed by 6 bases and 6 bases, with 15 bases remaining between them. Germline lookup yields CDR1 MDHEN and CDR2 SYDVKM. This CDR3 reads CASRVPGTLNIQYF. The DNA for the CDR3 is TGTGCCAGCAGGGTTCCTGGGACCCTAAACATTCAGTACTTC.

This clonotype was counted at least ten times. V usage is TRBV5-1 and J usage is TRBJ1-5, with D perhaps matching TRBD1 (6 bases). V was shortened by 0 bases and J by 8 bases, with 15 bases between the two germline ends. The V gene's germline CDR1 is SGHRS and CDR2 YFSETQ. CDR3 length equals 15 residues. The CDR3 loop reads CASSLGLQGKEPQHF. In DNA form, the CDR3 reads TGCGCCAGCAGCTTGGGGCTACAGGGAAAGGAGCCCCAGCATTTT.

The sample holds many counts of this clonotype. This sequence joins TRBV12-3 or TRBV12-4 and TRBJ1-2; tentative D call: TRBD1 (5 bases). V was cut by 1 base and J by 2 bases, with 11 bases left in between. The length of the CDR3 is 15 residues. The CDR3 loop is CASSLDSGGNYGYTF. The CDR3 nucleotides are TGTGCCAGCAGTTTAGACAGTGGGGGAAACTATGGCTACACCTTC.

This clonotype was counted between two and nine times. CDR3 protein: CASSVTAPTNEKLFF. CDR3 coding DNA: TGTGCCAGCAGCGTTACAGCGCCAACTAATGAAAAACTGTTTTTT. The chain carries TRBV5-6 and TRBJ1-4; D uncertain. Trimming removed 4 bases from V and 0 bases from J, with 10 bases in between. Germline CDR1 is SGHDT and CDR2 is YYEEEE. The CDR3 runs to 15 residues.

The chain links TRBV21-1 to TRBJ2-3; TRBD1, the table's D call, lacks a check against the DNA. TRBV21-1 represents a pseudogene. This CDR3 has 18 amino acids. The CDR3: CASSKGQLPDSSTDTQYF. CDR3 bases: TGTGCCAGCAGCAAAGGCCAACTCCCGGACAGCAGCACAGATACGCAGTATTTT.

This clonotype has ten or more counts. The rearrangement links TRBV6-5 to TRBJ1-1; D not resolved. CDR1 is MNHEY, CDR2 SVGAGI, per germline. The CDR3 is 14 amino acids. With 2 bases removed from V and 2 bases from J, the gap between germline ends came to 9 bases. The CDR3 region is CASSYRGENTEAFF. The CDR3 DNA reads as TGTGCCAGCAGTTACCGTGGGGAAAACACTGAAGCTTTCTTT.

This clonotype occurred many times. V usage is TRBV20-1 and J usage is TRBJ2-1; maybe TRBD2 (7 bases). Trimming left V 5 bases short and J 4 bases short, with 12 bases between. Germline V lookup: CDR1 DFQATT, CDR2 SNEGSKA (reference sequence). The CDR3 loop spans 13 amino acids. The CDR3 nucleotides are TGCAGTGCTTGGGGGGGCCCATACAATGAGCAGTTCTTC. Encoded protein: CSAWGGPYNEQFF.

This clonotype was seen once. The CDR3 DNA is TGTGCCAGCAGTCGAGGACTAGCGGGGGGGCTAGTTGCCGGGGAGCTGTTTTTT. Its protein product is CASSRGLAGGLVAGELFF. The chain employs TRBV11-2 and TRBJ2-2; TRBD2 agrees at 15 bases. With 6 bases clipped from V and 6 bases from J, the junction kept 11 bases outside the gene matches. Looked up from germline, CDR1 is SGHAT and CDR2 is FQNNGV. This CDR3 has 18 amino acids.

The sample holds many counts of this clonotype. This CDR3 is CSVIGTSGGSYEQYF. In DNA form, the CDR3 reads TGCAGCGTTATAGGGACTAGCGGGGGCTCCTACGAGCAGTACTTC. The chain couples TRBV29-1 to TRBJ2-7; 14 nucleotides agree with TRBD2. The CDR3 covers 15 residues. CDR1 SQVTM and CDR2 ANQGSEA come from the germline V gene. V trimming: 5 bases; J trimming: 0 bases; junction bases outside the gene matches: 3.

This chain connects TRBV20-1 to TRBJ2-5; 11 positions agree with TRBD2. Germline values: CDR1 DFQATT, CDR2 SNEGSKA (reference sequence). The CDR3 spans 13 residues. The J segment lost 5 bases and the V segment lost 7 bases, leaving 6 bases of the junction unmatched. In nucleotides, the CDR3 is TGCAGTGTTATTAGCGGGGGGGCGGAGACCCAGTACTTC. Translated: CSVISGGAETQYF.

The rearrangement uses TRBV10-1 and TRBJ2-1, with 8 bases aligning to TRBD2. V dropped 4 bases and J dropped 3; count of bases not matched to a gene: 8. Germline CDR1 is WNHNN and CDR2 is SYGVQD (reference sequence). The CDR3 sequence is 16 residues long. The CDR3 sequence is CASSGISGTGYNEQFF. In nucleotides, the CDR3 is TGCGCCAGCAGTGGGATTAGCGGGACCGGCTACAATGAGCAGTTCTTC.

This clonotype was counted at least ten times. This chain connects TRBV7-2 to TRBJ2-3, with D possibly being TRBD2 (5 bases). The CDR3 covers 16 residues. The V gene's germline CDR1 is SGHTA and CDR2 FQGNSA. V was clipped by 2 bases and J by 6 bases, with 18 bases between them. Written as DNA, the CDR3 is TGTGCCAGCAGCTTAATCGCTAGCTGGATGTATGATACGCAGTATTTT. Protein sequence: CASSLIASWMYDTQYF.

The sample holds many counts of this clonotype. The chain recombines TRBV15 with TRBJ2-3; D not resolved. CDR3 size: 14 residues. The V gene lost 7 bases and the J gene lost 2 bases, with 13 bases spanning the gap. Germline assignment: CDR1 LNHNV and CDR2 YYDKDF (reference sequence). CDR3 residues: CATTLMGITDTQYF. Here the CDR3 DNA reads TGTGCCACCACCTTAATGGGGATCACAGATACGCAGTATTTT. Together with reference TRBV15 and TRBJ2-3, the CDR3 gives the full variable domain: DAMVIQNPRYQVTQFGKPVTLSCSQTLNHNVMYWYQQKSSQAPKLLFHYYDKDFNNEADTPDNFQSRRPNTSFCFLDIRSPGLGDTAMYLCATTLMGITDTQYFGPGTRLTVL.

The table lists this clonotype with many counts. The rearrangement links TRBV3-1 to TRBJ2-3; D is possibly TRBD1 (6 bases). The CDR3 runs to 15 residues. Germline CDR1 reads LGHDT; CDR2 reads YNNKEL (reference sequence). Trimming took 0 bases from V and 4 from J, leaving 11 bases between them. In DNA form, the CDR3 reads TGTGCCAGCAGCCAAGATGTCGGACAGCCAGATACGCAGTATTTT. Its translation: CASSQDVGQPDTQYF.

Here the CDR3 reads CASSKVGLAGDTQYF. The CDR3, as DNA: TGTGCCAGCAGTAAAGTGGGACTAGCGGGGGATACGCAGTATTTT. This chain uses TRBV6-1 with TRBJ2-3; TRBD2 aligns across 13 bases. V was clipped by 5 bases and J by 6 bases; unmatched bases: 5. Looked up from germline, CDR1 is MNHNS and CDR2 is SASEGT. The CDR3 covers 15 residues.

This clonotype was recorded many times. The gene calls are TRBV7-9 and TRBJ2-5; tentatively, D is TRBD1 (5 bases). CDR3 length: 16 residues. V was pared by 8 bases and J by 5 bases, with 24 bases between. Germline V CDR1 and CDR2: SEHNR, FQNEAQ (reference sequence). CDR3 sequence: CASSASPTAPMETQYF. CDR3 bases: TGTGCCAGCTCCGCCTCCCCGACAGCCCCTATGGAGACCCAGTACTTC.

The chain is built from TRBV28 and TRBJ2-3; 7 bases align to TRBD2. CDR1 and CDR2 from the germline V gene are MDHEN and SYDVKM. The J segment lost 0 bases and the V segment lost 7 bases, leaving 10 bases of the junction unmatched. CDR3 length equals 16 residues. CDR3 in DNA: TGTGCCAGCACCTACCTGGGGCGGGGGAGCACAGATACGCAGTATTTT. Encoded protein: CASTYLGRGSTDTQYF.

The chain couples TRBV20-1 to TRBJ1-2; D ambiguous. The CDR3 spans 10 residues. The V gene's germline CDR1 is DFQATT and CDR2 SNEGSKA (reference sequence). With 7 bases removed from V and 5 bases from J, the gap between germline ends came to 8 bases. Here the CDR3 reads CSVGVYGYTF. CDR3 in DNA: TGCAGTGTCGGGGTGTATGGCTACACCTTC.

This clonotype came up many times. The chain links TRBV28 to TRBJ2-1; 7 bases align to TRBD2. There are 14 residues in the CDR3. J lost 5 bases, V lost 8 bases, and 9 bases had no gene match. CDR1 MDHEN and CDR2 SYDVKM come from the germline V gene. The CDR3 nucleotides are TGTGCCAGCCGACTAGCTGGCTTCGACAATGAGCAGTTCTTC. Protein: CASRLAGFDNEQFF.